The entry below gives a single T cell receptor beta chain sequence along with its context. The time point is: after neoadjuvant nivolumab, at surgical resection. This sample is drawn from a study of neoadjuvant anti-PD-1 for oral cavity cancer. Here immunoSEQ multiplex PCR was the method, and the copy in TCRdb shows in-frame clones only, minus some. The sample records around 65,000 clones, about 90% being singletons. V lost 3 bases and J lost 1, with 12 bases in between. Germline V gene data show CDR1 as MGHRA and CDR2 as YSYEKL. The CDR3 is 16 residues long. Sample: PBMCs, taken after nivolumab (anti-PD-1) treatment. This TCR came from a person between 40 and 79 years old with oral cavity squamous cell carcinoma. The V call is TRBV4-1, the J call TRBJ2-2; D call uncertain. The DNA of the CDR3 is TGCGCCAGCAGCCAGCAGACATTAGAGAACACCGGGGAGCTGTTTTTT. Its protein product is CASSQQTLENTGELFF.